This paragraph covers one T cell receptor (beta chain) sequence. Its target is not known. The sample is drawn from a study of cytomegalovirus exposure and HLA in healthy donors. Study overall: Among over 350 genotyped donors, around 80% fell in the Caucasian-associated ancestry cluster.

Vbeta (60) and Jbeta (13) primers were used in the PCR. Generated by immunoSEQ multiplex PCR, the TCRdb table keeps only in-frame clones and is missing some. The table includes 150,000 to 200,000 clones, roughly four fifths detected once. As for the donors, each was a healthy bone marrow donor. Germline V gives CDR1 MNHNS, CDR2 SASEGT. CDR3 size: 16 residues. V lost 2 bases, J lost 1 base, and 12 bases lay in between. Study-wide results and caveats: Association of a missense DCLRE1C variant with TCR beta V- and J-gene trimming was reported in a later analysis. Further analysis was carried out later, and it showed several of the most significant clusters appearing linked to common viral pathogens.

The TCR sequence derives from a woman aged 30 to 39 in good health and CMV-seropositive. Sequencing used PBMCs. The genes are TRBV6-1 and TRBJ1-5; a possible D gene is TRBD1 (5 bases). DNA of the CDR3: TGTGCCAGCAGTGAACTAGTGGGGCCGAGCAATCAGCCCCAGCATTTT. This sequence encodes CASSELVGPSNQPQHF.